The 17 T cell receptor beta chains in this list originate from one sample, sequenced in a study of blood T cells in healthy people across ages. Using a J-beta primer mix together with a sample-barcoded 5' primer, a second PCR was run for roughly 6 to 12 cycles. TCRdb redid the calling of the 5' RACE reads with MiXCR, one entry per CDR3 protein. The repertoire holds approximately 1,100,000 distinct CDR3 sequences, under 45% seen once, with approximately 19% in the top ten. Sequencing was done on a sample of blood. These receptor sequences come from a woman aged 55 to 70 in good health.

The sample holds many counts of this clonotype. The CDR3 DNA reads TGTGCCAGCAGTGACAGGGGGCCCCCCTCCTACGAGCAGTACTTC. Its translation: CASSDRGPPSYEQYF. The chain has TRBV2 and TRBJ2-7; 8 bases align to TRBD1. There are 15 residues in the CDR3. V was pared by 3 bases and J by 0 bases, with 4 bases of the junction left unmatched. Germline-derived CDR1 and CDR2 are SNHLY and FYNNEI.

A remark on this clonotype: One end of the junction is discordant with germline, which a read error may explain. This sequence joins TRBV10-3 and TRBJ2-5; the D call may be TRBD1 or TRBD2 (7 bases each). The CDR3 spans 15 residues. Germline V gives CDR1 ENHRY, CDR2 SYGVKD. The CDR3 sequence is CTISGEGAPVETQYF. CDR3 DNA sequence: TGTACCATCAGTGGGGAGGGGGCGCCGGTAGAGACCCAGTACTTC.

This rearrangement joins TRBV6-2 or TRBV6-3 to TRBJ1-1, with TRBD1 matching 8 bases. The length of the CDR3 is 14 residues. Germline loops: CDR1 MNHEY, CDR2 SVGEGT. With V trimmed by 5 bases and J by 7 bases, 9 bases remained unmatched. In DNA form, the CDR3 reads TGTGCCAGCAGTACCTACAGGGGGTTCGTTGAAGCTTTCTTT. This codes for CASSTYRGFVEAFF.

This chain uses TRBV7-3 with TRBJ1-1, with D unresolved. V was pared by 5 bases and J by 1 base, with 8 bases between. The CDR3 extends over 13 amino acids. Germline V gene data show CDR1 as SGHTA and CDR2 as FQGTGA. The DNA of the CDR3 is TGTGCCAGCAGCGTCCAGCCGAACACTGAAGCTTTCTTT. Amino acids: CASSVQPNTEAFF.

This clonotype was detected only a few times. This chain connects TRBV7-3 to TRBJ2-1; 11 nucleotides match TRBD2. The CDR3 is 16 amino acids. V trimming: 5 bases; J trimming: 6 bases; junction bases outside the gene matches: 9. Germline CDR1 is SGHTA and CDR2 is FQGTGA. CDR3 nucleotides: TGTGCCAGCAGCCTTTCCTTTAGCGGGAGGGCCAATGAGCAGTTCTTC. Translated: CASSLSFSGRANEQFF.

The table lists this clonotype with a few counts. This may be a read error: a much more frequent sequence differs by one nucleotide. V and J are TRBV28 and TRBJ2-5; no reliable D call. V shed 3 bases and J shed 5 bases, with 4 bases lying between them. Germline CDR1 MDHEN, CDR2 SYDVKM. CDR3 size: 11 residues. CDR3 nucleotides: TGTGCCAGCAGTTTTATGGAGACCCAGTACTTC. Amino acids: CASSFMETQYF.

The chain carries TRBV3-1 and TRBJ1-1, with D perhaps TRBD1 (5 bases). The CDR3 consists of 15 residues. Trimming pared 4 bases from V and 9 bases from J, leaving 21 bases between. CDR1 is LGHDT, CDR2 YNNKEL, per germline (reference sequence). CDR3 DNA sequence: TGTGCCAGCAGCCGCAAGGAAAGCTTTGGGACCCAAGCTTTCTTT. The encoded protein is CASSRKESFGTQAFF.

This clonotype was seen a few times. The chain couples TRBV29-1 to TRBJ2-2, with 10 positions matching TRBD1. CDR1 and CDR2 from the germline V gene are SQVTM and ANQGSEA. V gave up 6 bases and J gave up 5 bases; unmatched junction bases: 9. The CDR3 contains 15 residues. CDR3 in DNA: TGCAGCGTGGGTTCCGGGACAGGGGTAACCGGGGAGCTGTTTTTT. The encoded protein is CSVGSGTGVTGELFF.

This clonotype was recorded a few times. The chain carries TRBV5-1 and TRBJ2-5, with a weak D call TRBD1 (5 bases). Germline V gives CDR1 SGHRS, CDR2 YFSETQ. Trimming removed 3 bases at V and 5 bases at J, with 11 bases between. This CDR3 comprises 13 residues. Here the CDR3 reads CASSYHRIETQYF. The CDR3 DNA reads TGCGCCAGCAGCTACCACAGGATCGAGACCCAGTACTTC. Full variable domain (missing parts from reference TRBV5-1 and TRBJ2-5): KAGVTQTPRYLIKTRGQQVTLSCSPISGHRSVSWYQQTPGQGLQFLFEYFSETQRNKGNFPGRFSGRQFSNSRSEMNVSTLELGDSALYLCASSYHRIETQYFGPGTRLLVL.

This clonotype turned up a few times. This chain joins TRBV27 and TRBJ2-7, with TRBD2 identical over 8 bases. This CDR3 spans 15 amino acids. Per the germline V gene, CDR1 is MNHEY and CDR2 is SMNVEV (reference sequence). The V gene end was trimmed by 6 bases and the J gene end by 4 bases; junction bases not matched to a gene: 11. CDR3 residues: CASSPIPGGPYEQYF. CDR3 in DNA: TGTGCCAGCAGCCCTATCCCGGGAGGGCCGTACGAGCAGTACTTC.

The rearrangement joins TRBV30 to TRBJ2-6; TRBD1 is a possible D gene (5 bases). Germline CDR1 is GTSNPN and CDR2 is SVGIG (reference sequence). There are 14 residues in the CDR3. V lost 4 bases to trimming and J lost 3 bases, with 10 bases between them. The CDR3 reads CAWTSRVGANVLTF. The CDR3 DNA is TGTGCCTGGACGAGCAGGGTTGGGGCCAACGTCCTGACTTTC.

Turning to this clonotype: One end of the junction does not line up with germline, which may come from a read error. V is TRBV7-6 and J is TRBJ2-7; the match to TRBD2 covers 8 bases. CDR1 and CDR2 (germline): SGHVS, FNYEAQ. The CDR3 extends over 16 amino acids. The CDR3 DNA sequence: TGTGCCAGCAGCTTAGGGTCGTCTAGCGGGTACTACGAGCAGTACTTT. Its translation: CASSLGSSSGYYEQYF.

This clonotype has more than one count but fewer than ten. This rearrangement joins TRBV7-6 to TRBJ2-6; D is undetermined. CDR1 and CDR2 (germline): SGHVS, FNYEAQ. Trimming stripped 3 bases from V and 5 bases from J, with 14 bases between. The CDR3 has 16 amino acids. CDR3 nucleotide sequence: TGTGCCAGCAGCTTTTCAACGGACGCCTGGGCCAACGTCCTGACTTTC. Its translation: CASSFSTDAWANVLTF.

V is TRBV18 and J is TRBJ2-2, with D possibly TRBD2 on 6 matching bases. The length of the CDR3 is 15 residues. Germline V gene lookup returns CDR1 KGHSH and CDR2 LQKENI. V was cut by 2 bases and J by 4 bases, with 11 bases left in between. Here the CDR3 reads CASSPNREATGELFF. The CDR3 DNA is TGTGCCAGCTCACCAAATAGGGAGGCCACCGGGGAGCTGTTTTTT.

This clonotype was seen only a few times. The V gene is TRBV27, the J gene TRBJ1-2; D possibly corresponds to TRBD1 (6 bases). Trimming left V 6 bases short and J 3 bases short, with 11 bases between. CDR3 length equals 13 residues. Germline V gene data show CDR1 as MNHEY and CDR2 as SMNVEV (reference sequence). The CDR3, as DNA: TGTGCCAGCAGACCGGGACAAGACTATGGCTACACCTTC. Translating gives CASRPGQDYGYTF.

This clonotype appeared a few times. J is TRBJ2-5 and V is TRBV10-3, with D hard to call. There are 14 residues in the CDR3. The V end lost 6 bases, the J end lost 2 bases, and 13 bases lay between the germline ends. Germline V CDR1 and CDR2: ENHRY, SYGVKD. Here the CDR3 DNA reads TGTGCCATCAGGGACGGACGGCGACAAGAGACCCAGTACTTC. Amino acid sequence: CAIRDGRRQETQYF.

The chain combines TRBV27 with TRBJ1-2; no clear D. Germline assignment: CDR1 MNHEY and CDR2 SMNVEV (reference sequence). This CDR3 contains 13 residues. Trimming shortened V by 0 bases and J by 4 bases, and 6 bases separated the two germline ends. CDR3 in DNA: TGTGCCAGCAGTTTATCCAACAGCTATGGCTACACCTTC. Amino acids: CASSLSNSYGYTF.